In this sample, the clone carrying this T cell receptor (beta chain) turned up many times. What it recognizes is unknown. Germline loops: CDR1 SGHRS, CDR2 YFSETQ. There are 16 residues in the CDR3. V was pared by 0 bases and J by 5 bases, with 5 bases of the junction left unmatched. This entry belongs to a study of CD8 T cells in ankylosing spondylitis. Study-wide results and limits: A CD8+ phenotype characterized the disease-linked clones, which were relatively rare in peripheral blood.

TCRdb re-called the 5' RACE reads with MiXCR, one entry per CDR3 protein. The sample holds more than 150,000 distinct CDR3 sequences, approximately 18% seen once. The V gene is TRBV5-1, the J gene TRBJ2-2, with 9 bases matching TRBD2. The sample comprised blood, either unsorted or a sorted T cell fraction (not recorded which). This receptor was taken from a male donor under 30 with ankylosing spondylitis or in good health (not recorded which). CDR3 in amino acids: CASSLASGTSTGELFF. The CDR3 nucleotides are TGCGCCAGCAGCTTGGCTAGCGGGACGAGTACCGGGGAGCTGTTTTTT.